Shown below are 17 T cell receptor beta chains from a single sample sequenced in a study of blood T cell repertoires in COVID-19. Method: immunoSEQ multiplex PCR; TCRdb's copy keeps in-frame clones and lacks some. The repertoire holds approximately 300,000 clones, with roughly 90% as singletons. The sequencing input was peripheral blood. These receptors originate from a woman younger than 45 with COVID-19, enrolled during active disease.

The chain joins TRBV2 to TRBJ1-4; D unresolved. The CDR3 is 14 residues long. The V gene lost 5 bases and the J gene lost 0 bases, with 7 bases spanning the gap. Germline CDR1 SNHLY, CDR2 FYNNEI. In DNA, the CDR3 is TGTGCCAGCAGTATAGTTGCAACTAATGAAAAACTGTTTTTT. Its protein is CASSIVATNEKLFF.

This chain uses TRBV4-2 with TRBJ2-3; 9 positions agree with TRBD2. CDR1 LGHNA and CDR2 YNFKEQ come from the germline V gene. J gave up 4 bases and V 0 bases, and 11 bases lay outside the gene matches. This CDR3 is 18 amino acids long. The CDR3, as DNA: TGTGCCAGCAGCCAAGATGAACTAGCGGGCAGCCCCGCAGATACGCAGTATTTT. This encodes CASSQDELAGSPADTQYF.

This clone was detected a few times. The CDR3 bases are TGTGCCAGTAGTTCACGACAGGGAGCACCTGAAGCTTTCTTT. This encodes CASSSRQGAPEAFF. The chain couples TRBV19 to TRBJ1-1; 7 bases agree with TRBD1. This CDR3 spans 14 amino acids. V dropped 5 bases and J dropped 6; count of bases not matched to a gene: 9. CDR1 and CDR2 from the germline V gene are LNHDA and SQIVND (reference sequence). Looking up the rest from reference TRBV19 and TRBJ1-1 gives the full variable domain: DGGITQSPKYLFRKEGQNVTLSCEQNLNHDAMYWYRQDPGQGLRLIYYSQIVNDFQKGDIAEGYSVSREKKESFPLTVTSAQKNPTAFYLCASSSRQGAPEAFFGQGTRLTVV.

V is TRBV2 and J is TRBJ1-3, with D possibly TRBD1 on 6 matching bases. The CDR3 has 17 amino acids. CDR1 is SNHLY and CDR2 is FYNNEI in the germline V gene. V was shortened by 3 bases and J by 0 bases, with 15 bases between the two germline ends. CDR3 region: CASSDLTGLYSGNTIYF. CDR3 in DNA: TGTGCCAGCAGTGACCTAACAGGGCTTTACTCTGGAAACACCATATATTTT.

The gene calls are TRBV4-3 and TRBJ2-5, with 8 bases that match TRBD2. The J segment lost 2 bases and the V segment lost 4 bases, leaving 9 bases of the junction unmatched. CDR1 is LGHNA, CDR2 YSLEER, per germline. The CDR3 runs 16 residues. The CDR3 nucleotides read TGCGCCAGCAGCCGGGAGCTAGCGGGTTATCAAGAGACCCAGTACTTC. Its translation is CASSRELAGYQETQYF.

Note on this clone: The same CDR3 also results from other DNA sequences found in this sample. The V call is TRBV5-1, the J call TRBJ2-3; 10 nucleotides agree with TRBD2. V lost 3 bases, J lost 2 bases, and 3 bases stayed unmatched. The CDR3 is 15 amino acids. Germline loops: CDR1 SGHRS, CDR2 YFSETQ. CDR3 DNA: TGCGCCAGCAGCTCCGGACTAGCGGTCACAGATACGCAGTATTTT. This encodes CASSSGLAVTDTQYF.

The CDR3 region has the DNA TGTGCCAGCAGACGCACCCGGACACTCTACGAGCAGTACTTC. Encoded protein: CASRRTRTLYEQYF. The gene calls are TRBV6-6 and TRBJ2-7; TRBD1 is a possible D gene (5 bases). CDR3 length equals 14 residues. The germline V gene has CDR1 MNHNY and CDR2 SVGAGI (reference sequence). V gave up 6 bases and J gave up 3 bases, with 15 bases separating them.

The chain is built from TRBV3-1 (or the pseudogene TRBV3-2) and TRBJ2-7; weak D call: TRBD2 (6 bases). Trimming removed 4 bases at V and 1 base at J, with 23 bases between. This CDR3 region has 18 residues. In germline, CDR1 is LGHDT, CDR2 YNNKEL (reference sequence). The chain's CDR3 is CASSLSMAAGGESYEQYF. CDR3 in DNA: TGTGCCAGCAGCCTCTCCATGGCGGCCGGAGGGGAATCCTACGAGCAGTACTTC.

V gene TRBV19 combines with J gene TRBJ2-5; 9 bases match TRBD2. V gave up 5 bases and J gave up 5 bases; unmatched junction bases: 9. The CDR3 spans 15 residues. CDR1 and CDR2 (germline): LNHDA, SQIVND (reference sequence). CDR3 region: CASSGISGRLETQYF. The CDR3 DNA reads as TGTGCCAGTAGTGGAATTAGCGGGAGATTGGAGACCCAGTACTTC.

The chain has TRBV11-2 and TRBJ2-7, with unresolved D. The CDR3 loop spans 13 amino acids. Trimming cost V 0 bases and J 2 bases, with 5 bases left between them. Germline V CDR1 and CDR2: SGHAT, FQNNGV. The CDR3 DNA reads TGTGCCAGCAGCTTAGAACGGGCCTACGAGCAGTACTTC. Amino acids: CASSLERAYEQYF.

V and J are TRBV5-5 and TRBJ1-1; perhaps TRBD1 as D (5 bases). The germline gives CDR1 SGHKS, CDR2 YYEKEE (reference sequence). The CDR3 consists of 13 residues. V was clipped by 4 bases and J by 1 base, with 8 bases between them. The CDR3 sequence: CASSRGWNTEAFF. CDR3 nucleotides: TGTGCCAGCAGCAGGGGATGGAACACTGAAGCTTTCTTT.

J is TRBJ2-7 and V is TRBV7-4; D possibly corresponds to TRBD1 (5 bases). CDR3 length equals 15 residues. Trimming stripped 5 bases from V and 2 bases from J, with 16 bases between. Germline assignment: CDR1 SGHVT and CDR2 SQSDAQ. The CDR3 bases are TGTGCCAGCAGCCTCATGACAGAGATGGCCTACGAGCAGTACTTC. This gives the protein CASSLMTEMAYEQYF.

The genes are TRBV28 and TRBJ1-2; 11 bases line up with TRBD1. The germline V gene encodes CDR1 MDHEN and CDR2 SYDVKM. The CDR3 extends over 15 amino acids. V was pared by 3 bases and J by 7 bases, with 7 bases of the junction left unmatched. DNA of the CDR3: TGTGCCAGCAGTTTCGGGACAGGGGGGTCGAGTGGCTACACCTTC. This gives the protein CASSFGTGGSSGYTF.

The chain has TRBV6-6 and TRBJ2-3, with no clear D. This CDR3 contains 13 residues. Per the germline V gene, CDR1 is MNHNY and CDR2 is SVGAGI (reference sequence). The ends were cut back, 6 bases at V and 0 bases at J, with 7 bases in the middle. The CDR3 is CASSPLSTDTQYF. The CDR3 DNA reads as TGTGCCAGCAGCCCCCTAAGCACAGATACGCAGTATTTT.

The chain joins TRBV19 to TRBJ2-7; D is perhaps TRBD1 (6 bases). Trimming removed 6 bases at V and 2 bases at J, with 14 bases between. This CDR3 has 14 amino acids. CDR1 is LNHDA and CDR2 is SQIVND in the germline V gene (reference sequence). The CDR3 DNA follows: TGTGCCAGTAGGAGGACAGACGATACCTACGAGCAGTACTTC. Its protein product is CASRRTDDTYEQYF. The whole variable domain, filled in from reference TRBV19 and TRBJ2-7, reads DGGITQSPKYLFRKEGQNVTLSCEQNLNHDAMYWYRQDPGQGLRLIYYSQIVNDFQKGDIAEGYSVSREKKESFPLTVTSAQKNPTAFYLCASRRTDDTYEQYFGPGTRLTVT.

The chain uses TRBV29-1 and TRBJ2-7, with 8 bases lining up with TRBD2. Losses at the gene ends were 4 bases for V and 6 bases for J; bases not matched to a gene: 14. The CDR3 is made up of 15 amino acids. Per germline, CDR1 SQVTM and CDR2 ANQGSEA. The CDR3 DNA reads TGCAGCGTTGCACCGGCTAGCGGGTTGATTAGCGAGCAGTACTTC. Its protein product is CSVAPASGLISEQYF.

The chain employs TRBV28 and TRBJ2-7, with 8 bases identical to TRBD1. V lost 2 bases to trimming and J lost 6 bases; unmatched junction nucleotides: 9. Germline CDR1 reads MDHEN; CDR2 reads SYDVKM. The CDR3 is 15 residues long. The CDR3 loop is CASSLGGQGLGEQYF. CDR3 nucleotides: TGTGCCAGCAGTTTAGGTGGACAGGGACTCGGCGAGCAGTACTTC.